This T cell receptor (beta chain) was observed in a study of post-analysis software for immune sequencing data. Looking at the study overall: In terms of disease course, relapsing-remitting, secondary progressive and progressive-relapsing multiple sclerosis were included. Study observations and caveats: Significantly lower normalized Chao1 diversity was found in patients with multiple sclerosis relative to controls. Controls had lower frequencies than patients of roughly five TRBV segments, which included TRBV5-6, TRBV5-1 and TRBV20-1.

Presence of unique molecular identifiers characterized the TCR beta cDNA libraries. TCRdb re-called the PCR reads through MiXCR, storing one row per CDR3 protein. The top ten clones hold around 4.7% of a sample with fewer than 850,000 distinct CDR3 sequences, about 45% of them seen once. CDR1 and CDR2 from the germline V gene are LGHNA and YSLEER. The CDR3 contains 20 residues. The V gene end was trimmed by 0 bases and the J gene end by 0 bases; junction bases not matched to a gene: 7. Comment on this clonotype: What it binds is not known.

The sequenced material came from blood. The chain combines TRBV4-3 with TRBJ2-6; 11 bases map to TRBD2. The source is a girl aged 10-17 years with multiple sclerosis. The CDR3 reads CASSQDLAGGPLSGANVLTF. CDR3 nucleotides: TGCGCCAGCAGCCAAGATTTAGCGGGAGGGCCCCTCTCTGGGGCCAACGTCCTGACTTTC.